This T cell receptor (beta chain) was captured in a study of beta chain features in type 1 diabetes. Study outcomes and limitations: Type 1 diabetes patients had fewer VDJ junction insertions and more deletions. Among patients with Type 1 diabetes, TCRB CDR3s were moderately but significantly shorter in every one of the four CD4+ subsets.

This CDR3 comprises 16 residues. Per the germline V gene, CDR1 is SGHTA and CDR2 is FQGNSA. The V end was cut by 6 bases, the J end by 2 bases, with 16 bases between. Expressed TCRB transcripts got sequenced, as all isolated RNA was reverse transcribed. Assay used: immunoSEQ multiplex PCR; TCRdb lists only in-frame clones, some missing. This sample has 350,000 to 450,000 clones; 10% to 15% occur once, and the top ten carry about 0.01%. This clone was seen more than once but under ten times. Antigen specificity is unknown. This receptor was taken from a woman under 30 with type 1 diabetes. The chain recombines TRBV7-2 with TRBJ2-2; D possibly corresponds to TRBD2 (7 bases). The sample consisted of naive CD4+ T cells from blood. This chain's CDR3 is CASSQWGGGNTGELFF. DNA for the CDR3: TGTGCCAGCAGTCAATGGGGGGGCGGTAACACCGGGGAGCTGTTTTTT. Combining the CDR3 with reference TRBV7-2 and TRBJ2-2 gives the whole variable domain GAGVSQSPSNKVTEKGKDVELRCDPISGHTALYWYRQSLGQGLEFLIYFQGNSAPDKSGLPSDRFSAERTGGSVSTLTIQRTQQEDSAVYLCASSQWGGGNTGELFFGEGSRLTVL.